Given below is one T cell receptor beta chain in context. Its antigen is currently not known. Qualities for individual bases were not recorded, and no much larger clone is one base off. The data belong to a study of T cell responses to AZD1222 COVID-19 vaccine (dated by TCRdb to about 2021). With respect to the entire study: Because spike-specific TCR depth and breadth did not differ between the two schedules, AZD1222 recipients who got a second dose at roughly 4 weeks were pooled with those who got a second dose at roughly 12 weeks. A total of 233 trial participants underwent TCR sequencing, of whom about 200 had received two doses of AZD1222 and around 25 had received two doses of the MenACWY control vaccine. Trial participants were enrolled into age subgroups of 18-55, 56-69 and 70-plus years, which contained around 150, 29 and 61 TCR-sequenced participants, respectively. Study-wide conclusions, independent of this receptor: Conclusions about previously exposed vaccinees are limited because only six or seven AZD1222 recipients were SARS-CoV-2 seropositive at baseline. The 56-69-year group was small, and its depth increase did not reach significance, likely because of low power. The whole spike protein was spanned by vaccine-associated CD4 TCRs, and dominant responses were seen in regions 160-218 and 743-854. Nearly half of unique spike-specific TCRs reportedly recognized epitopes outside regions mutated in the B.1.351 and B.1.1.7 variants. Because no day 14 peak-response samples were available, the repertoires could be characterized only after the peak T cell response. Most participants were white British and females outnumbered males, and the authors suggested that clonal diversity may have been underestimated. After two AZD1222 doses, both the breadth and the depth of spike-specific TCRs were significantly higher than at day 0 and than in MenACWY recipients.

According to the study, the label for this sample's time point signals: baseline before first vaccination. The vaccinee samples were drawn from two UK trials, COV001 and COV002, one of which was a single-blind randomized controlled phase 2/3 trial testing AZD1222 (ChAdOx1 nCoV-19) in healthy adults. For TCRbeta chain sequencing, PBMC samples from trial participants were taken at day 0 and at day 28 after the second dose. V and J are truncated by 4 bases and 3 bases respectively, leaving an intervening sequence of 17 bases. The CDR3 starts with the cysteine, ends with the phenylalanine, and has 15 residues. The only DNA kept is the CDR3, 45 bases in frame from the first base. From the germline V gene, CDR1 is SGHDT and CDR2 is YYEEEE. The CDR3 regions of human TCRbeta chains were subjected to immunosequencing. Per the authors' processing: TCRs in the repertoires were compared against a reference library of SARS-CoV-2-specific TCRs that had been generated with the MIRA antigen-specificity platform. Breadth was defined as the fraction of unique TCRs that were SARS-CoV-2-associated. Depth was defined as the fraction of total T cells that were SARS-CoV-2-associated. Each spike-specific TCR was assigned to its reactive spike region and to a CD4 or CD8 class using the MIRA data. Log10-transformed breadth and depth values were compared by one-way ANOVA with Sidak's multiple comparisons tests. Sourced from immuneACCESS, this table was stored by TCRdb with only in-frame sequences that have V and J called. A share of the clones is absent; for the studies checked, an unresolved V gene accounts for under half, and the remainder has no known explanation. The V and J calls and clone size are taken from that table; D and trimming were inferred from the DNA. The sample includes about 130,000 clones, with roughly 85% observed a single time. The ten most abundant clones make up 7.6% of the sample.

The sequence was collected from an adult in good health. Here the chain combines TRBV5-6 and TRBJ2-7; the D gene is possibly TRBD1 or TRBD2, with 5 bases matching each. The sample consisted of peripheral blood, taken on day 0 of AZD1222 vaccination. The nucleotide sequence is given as TGTGCCAGCAGCCCGAGGGACCCTATAGACTACGAGCAGTACTTC. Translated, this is CASSPRDPIDYEQYF.